This T cell receptor beta chain was observed in a study of blood T cell repertoires in COVID-19. Study summary: Acute and convalescent COVID-19 samples came from the United States, Italy and Spain. PBMCs, B-cell-depleted T cells, or T cells provided the cDNA or gDNA that made up the material.

In the original analysis: Scientists estimated how many nucleated cells there were by amplifying reference gene primers. The protocol was immunoSEQ multiplex PCR, while the TCRdb copy is restricted to in-frame clones and leaves out a portion. V, J and clone size derive from that table, while D and trimming were established from the DNA sequence. This sample has more than 150,000 clones, with approximately 83% found just once. Looked up from germline, CDR1 is LGHDT and CDR2 is YNNKEL (reference sequence). V trimming: 4 bases; J trimming: 9 bases; junction bases outside the gene matches: 9. The CDR3 extends over 15 amino acids.

The TCR comes from a woman aged 55-75 years with acute or convalescent COVID-19. The chain combines TRBV3-1 (or the pseudogene TRBV3-2) with TRBJ1-6; 7 nucleotides match TRBD1. The sample was peripheral blood. CDR3 sequence reads: CASSRRGDSGSPLHF. The CDR3 DNA reads TGTGCCAGCAGCCGCAGGGGGGATAGTGGTTCACCCCTCCACTTT.